This T cell receptor (beta chain) comes out of a study of PD-1 blockade in classical Hodgkin lymphoma (dated by TCRdb to the early 2020s). About the full investigation: Nivolumab dosing was 3 mg/kg intravenously every 2 weeks, continuing until either disease progression or unacceptable toxicity. To define a peripheral blood immune signature of response to PD-1 blockade in classical Hodgkin lymphoma, the study combined TCR beta sequencing with CyTOF. The research as a whole found: The study was limited to a single clinical trial cohort, and causes of repertoire differences, possibly disease activity or prior therapy, remained undefined. By C4D1, a significant rise was seen in CD4+ TCR diversity but not in CD8+ TCR diversity (p=0.0027 vs p=0.16), and the rise was most apparent among complete responders (p=0.02). Lower diversity was observed in patients in whom nivolumab was started less than 1 year after ASCT, and these patients were excluded from later analyses so that confounding by immune reconstitution would be avoided. Trial patients with a complete response had baseline diversity similar to that of newly diagnosed patients, while partial responders and progressors had significantly lower diversity. Baseline TCR diversity was reported as lower in newly diagnosed patients than in healthy donors, and lower still in relapsed/refractory patients.

Genomic DNA was isolated using the Qiagen DNeasy kit from unsorted PBMCs as well as from negatively selected CD4+ and CD8+ fractions. TCR beta CDR3 regions were subjected to amplification by immunoSEQ multiplex PCR with primers that anneal to V and J segments. A synthetic immune receptor repertoire was used to minimize amplification bias, and any residual bias was removed computationally once sequencing was done. On the study's bioinformatics: Custom Python scripts were used to quantify repertoire diversity as the Shannon entropy index. The unsorted, CD4+ and CD8+ repertoires were each analyzed separately, with the exception of combined analyses, where CD4+ and CD8+ sequences were merged in silico. Clonal expansion was defined as a frequency increase of at least 2-fold after treatment compared with C1D1, and clones undetected at baseline were assigned a pseudocount of 0.5. Singleton clones were defined as clones with 0 or 1 copy at C1D1, and non-singleton clones were defined as clones with 2 or more copies. Clones expanded in unsorted samples were labelled as CD4+, CD8+ or unknown by matching protein sequences in sorted samples from the same patient. Wilcoxon tests on paired samples were used to test changes in diversity from C1D1 to C4D1. TCRdb holds this immuneACCESS table with in-frame rearrangements only. Some clones are missing; in checked studies, unresolved V genes explain under half, and the rest has no known cause. That table gives V, J and clone size, and the DNA gave D and trimming. The sample data list about 98,000 clones, and more than 90% of these were observed just once. Roughly 2.8% of the sample comes from the top ten.

Points on this clone: Its antigen is currently not known. No much larger clone exists at a distance of one base, and base qualities are not known.

Inclusive of the bounding cysteine and phenylalanine, the CDR3 is 19 residues long. CDR3 DNA only is kept here, 57 bases in frame from base 1. V and J are trimmed by 3 bases and 5 bases, and the gene matches miss 15 bases of the junction. Reading the germline V gene gives CDR1 KGHSH and CDR2 LQKENI. In the paper's terms, the time point label means: cycle 1 day 1 (C1D1), immediately before nivolumab initiation. Every trial patient had relapsed following autologous stem cell transplantation, and prior brentuximab vedotin exposure was what differed among cohorts A, B and C. The trial cohort was composed of approximately 56 patients with relapsed/refractory classical Hodgkin lymphoma, for whom complete response, partial response or progressive disease was recorded as best overall response. Trial patients were treated with single-agent nivolumab in the multi-cohort phase II CheckMate 205 trial. An independent review committee assessed best overall response by applying the 2007 International Working Group response criteria. Trial PBMCs were obtained immediately prior to nivolumab initiation (C1D1) and on therapy at cycle 2 day 1 and cycle 4 day 1. Peripheral blood was collected in 8 mL Vacutainer Cell Preparation Tubes, from which PBMCs were isolated by centrifugation and then cryopreserved.

The sequence was collected from a human donor with classical Hodgkin lymphoma. This specimen was peripheral blood mononuclear cells (PBMCs), taken at baseline. The V and J genes are TRBV18 and TRBJ2-7, and 14 junctional nucleotides match TRBD2. The DNA is as follows: TGTGCCAGCTCACCGAGGGGACTAGCGGGAGAGGGGAGGAGCGACGAGCAGTACTTC. Its coded protein is CASSPRGLAGEGRSDEQYF.